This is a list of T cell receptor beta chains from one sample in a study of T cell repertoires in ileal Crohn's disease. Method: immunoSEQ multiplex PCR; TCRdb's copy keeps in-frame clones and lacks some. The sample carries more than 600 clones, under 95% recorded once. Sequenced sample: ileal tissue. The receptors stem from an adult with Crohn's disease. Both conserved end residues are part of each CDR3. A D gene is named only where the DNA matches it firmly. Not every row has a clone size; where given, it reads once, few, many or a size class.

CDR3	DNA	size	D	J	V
CASISRRGAEAFF	TGTGCCAGCATTTCCAGGAGGGGAGCTGAAGCTTTCTTT	NA	NA	TRBJ1-1	TRBV9
CASSLDVDNEQFF	TGTGCCAGCAGCTTGGACGTAGACAATGAGCAGTTCTTC	NA	NA	TRBJ2-1	TRBV5-6
CASSMGGAYNYGYTF	TGTGCCAGTAGTATGGGAGGAGCTTATAACTATGGCTACACCTTC	NA	NA	TRBJ1-2	TRBV19
CASSPSGGRAYEQYF	TGTGCCAGCAGCCCTTCTGGCGGGAGGGCCTACGAGCAGTACTTC	NA	TRBD2	TRBJ2-7	TRBV7-3
CASSLEGTSFNEQFF	TGCGCCAGCAGCTTGGAAGGGACTAGCTTCAATGAGCAGTTCTTC	NA	TRBD2	TRBJ2-1	TRBV5-1
CASSFNTGNTIYF	TGTGCCAGCAGCTTTAACACGGGAAACACCATATATTTT	once	NA	TRBJ1-3	TRBV5-8
CSVKPLSGSSYNEQFF	TGCAGCGTGAAACCGTTAAGCGGGAGCTCCTACAATGAGCAGTTCTTC	NA	TRBD2	TRBJ2-1	TRBV29-1
CASSLTEANYGYTF	TGTGCCAGCAGCTTAACAGAAGCTAACTATGGCTACACCTTC	NA	NA	TRBJ1-2	TRBV7-2
CATSRDYVAGGNSRGTGELFF	TGTGCCACCAGCAGAGATTATGTGGCGGGAGGAAACTCGCGGGGCACCGGGGAGCTGTTTTTT	NA	TRBD2	TRBJ2-2	TRBV15
CASSHRGSQETQYF	TGTGCCAGCAGTCACAGGGGGTCCCAAGAGACCCAGTACTTC	NA	TRBD1	TRBJ2-5	TRBV27
CASSGPGTVYGYTF	TGTGCCAGCAGTGGACCCGGGACAGTCTATGGCTACACCTTC	NA	TRBD1	TRBJ1-2	TRBV25-1
CASRLSGGGSYEQYF	TGTGCCAGCAGATTGAGCGGGGGAGGATCCTACGAGCAGTACTTC	NA	TRBD2	TRBJ2-7	TRBV27
CASSVGQGTQETQYF	TGTGCCAGCAGCGTAGGTCAGGGGACCCAAGAGACCCAGTACTTC	NA	NA	TRBJ2-5	TRBV9
CASSSLLYGYTF	TGTGCCAGCAGTTCCCTTCTCTATGGCTACACCTTC	NA	NA	TRBJ1-2	TRBV28
CASSLGSQETQYF	TGTGCCAGCAGCTTAGGGAGCCAAGAGACCCAGTACTTC	NA	NA	TRBJ2-5	TRBV11-2
CASSPSRGLAGNEQFF	TGTGCCAGCAGCCCTAGCCGGGGACTAGCAGGGAATGAGCAGTTCTTC	NA	TRBD2	TRBJ2-1	TRBV5-4